The clone carrying this T cell receptor (beta chain) was detected once. Its antigen is unknown. TCRdb's table, derived via immunoSEQ multiplex PCR, lists solely in-frame clones and lacks some. The data contain a few million clones, 85% to 95% of them singletons. The CDR3 runs to 14 residues. Trimming took off 5 bases at V and 6 bases at J, with 14 bases between the two ends. Germline lookup yields CDR1 SGHTA and CDR2 FQGNSA. This sample is part of a study of shared clonotypes between healthy human individuals. Study context: The donors, two women and three men, were aged 18 to 49. Three plates were used per donor for CD4 naive, three for CD4 memory, two for CD8 naive and one for CD8 memory.

General study results and limits: Richness estimates generally favored naive over memory subsets. A handful of donors had roughly 5% of their naive CD4 clonotypes in common.

The sample consisted of naive CD4+ T cells sorted from blood. Subset defined: CD45RA+ positively selected. The receptor comes from a man in his late teens or twenties in good health. This rearrangement joins TRBV7-2 to TRBJ1-5; D not resolved. The CDR3 DNA reads as TGTGCCAGCAGCCTAAGTAGCGCAAGTCAGCCCCAGCATTTT. Amino acids: CASSLSSASQPQHF.